This entry lists 24 T cell receptor beta chains sequenced from one sample in a study of T cells in narcolepsy. The table came from immunoSEQ multiplex PCR; TCRdb's copy has only in-frame clones and leaves some out. In the table there are tens of thousands of clones, more than 80% of which are singletons. The sequenced sample consisted of CD45RA- memory CD4+ T cells from PBMCs. The receptors originated from a human donor with narcolepsy.

The chain is built from TRBV5-4 and TRBJ2-1; TRBD1 agrees at 7 bases. Germline-derived CDR1 and CDR2 are SGHNT and YYREEE (reference sequence). Trimming removed 0 bases from V and 7 bases from J; junction bases left unmatched: 4. There are 14 residues in the CDR3. CDR3 in amino acids: CASSLGQGRNEQFF. In nucleotides, the CDR3 is TGTGCCAGCAGCTTGGGACAGGGAAGGAATGAGCAGTTCTTC.

This chain uses TRBV13 with TRBJ2-6; 7 bases map to TRBD1. Germline CDR1 is PRHDT and CDR2 is FYEKMQ (reference sequence). This CDR3 has 17 residues. V lost 1 base to trimming and J lost 0 bases; unmatched junction nucleotides: 3. CDR3 nucleotide sequence: TGTGCCAGCAGCTTAGACAGGGGCCCCTCTGGGGCCAACGTCCTGACTTTC. Encoded protein: CASSLDRGPSGANVLTF.

V usage is TRBV10-3 and J usage is TRBJ1-5; D is possibly TRBD1 (5 bases). V lost 10 bases and J lost 2, with 12 bases in between. The CDR3 spans 13 residues. Germline lookup yields CDR1 ENHRY and CDR2 SYGVKD. CDR3 amino acids: CATSRERNQPQHF. The CDR3 DNA sequence: TGTGCCACCAGCAGGGAACGCAATCAGCCCCAGCATTTT.

The genes are TRBV25-1 and TRBJ1-4; 9 nucleotides agree with TRBD1. The CDR3 covers 15 residues. CDR1 is MGHDK and CDR2 is SYGVNS in the germline V gene. V shed 4 bases and J 5 bases; nucleotides not matched to a gene: 5. The CDR3 spells CASSGGTGINEKLFF. The DNA for the CDR3 is TGTGCCAGCAGTGGGGGGACAGGGATCAATGAAAAACTGTTTTTT.

The chain carries TRBV27 and TRBJ2-7, with 7 bases aligning to TRBD2. The J segment lost 3 bases and the V segment lost 7 bases, leaving 15 bases of the junction unmatched. The CDR3 is 16 amino acids. Germline CDR1 and CDR2: MNHEY and SMNVEV (reference sequence). The CDR3 protein is CASTLWGGWGHYEQYF. CDR3 coding DNA: TGTGCCAGCACCCTATGGGGAGGGTGGGGCCACTACGAGCAGTACTTC.

The rearrangement links TRBV6-6 to TRBJ2-7; 12 positions match TRBD2. CDR3 size: 14 residues. Germline values: CDR1 MNHNY, CDR2 SVGAGI (reference sequence). Trimming at V came to 6 bases and at J to 1 base, leaving 1 base not matched to a gene. CDR3 DNA sequence: TGTGCCAGCAGCGGACTAGCGGGGTCCTACGAGCAGTACTTC. Amino acids: CASSGLAGSYEQYF.

This clone was seen a handful of times. This chain joins TRBV10-3 and TRBJ1-1; TRBD1 might be the D (5 bases). Trimming left V 0 bases short and J 5 bases short, with 13 bases between. CDR3 length equals 15 residues. Germline CDR1 reads ENHRY; CDR2 reads SYGVKD. For the CDR3, the DNA is TGTGCCATCAGTGAGTCCGGACATATTGCAACTGAAGCTTTCTTT. Protein: CAISESGHIATEAFF.

The chain carries TRBV7-9 and TRBJ2-7; TRBD2 might be the D (6 bases). This CDR3 is 13 amino acids long. CDR1 SEHNR and CDR2 FQNEAQ come from the germline V gene (reference sequence). Trimming shortened V by 5 bases and J by 7 bases, and 15 bases separated the two germline ends. CDR3 in DNA: TGTGCCAGCAGCCTGGTAGCTGGGAGGGAGCAGTACTTC. Protein: CASSLVAGREQYF.

The CDR3, as DNA: TGTGCCAGCGGGGTGCGGGCTATGACCGGGGAGCTGTTTTTT. It yields the protein CASGVRAMTGELFF. The V gene is TRBV2, the J gene TRBJ2-2; possible D gene TRBD2, 5 bases. CDR1 and CDR2 from the germline V gene are SNHLY and FYNNEI. The length of the CDR3 is 14 residues. The ends were cut back, 8 bases at V and 5 bases at J, with 15 bases in the middle.

This chain joins TRBV27 and TRBJ2-2; 7 bases map to TRBD2. The CDR3 sequence is 15 residues long. Germline lookup yields CDR1 MNHEY and CDR2 SMNVEV (reference sequence). J gave up 5 bases and V 5 bases, and 8 bases lay outside the gene matches. The CDR3 is CASSPRTSGTGELFF. The CDR3 nucleotides read TGTGCCAGCAGTCCGAGGACTAGTGGTACCGGGGAGCTGTTTTTT.

The V call is TRBV5-1, the J call TRBJ2-1; possibly TRBD1 for D (5 bases). The CDR3 has 12 residues. V dropped 4 bases and J dropped 13 bases, with 15 bases sitting between them. Germline values: CDR1 SGHRS, CDR2 YFSETQ. The CDR3 region has the DNA TGCGCCAGCAGCGCCGGACATCTTGGTCAGTTCTTC. This gives the protein CASSAGHLGQFF.

This chain joins TRBV6-1 and TRBJ2-7, with D perhaps matching TRBD2 (5 bases). Germline V CDR1 and CDR2: MNHNS, SASEGT. Trimming removed 10 bases from V and 2 bases from J, with 15 bases in between. There are 13 residues in the CDR3. CDR3 loop: CATRTEVTYEQYF. The CDR3 coding sequence is TGTGCCACCCGTACGGAGGTTACCTACGAGCAGTACTTC.

The chain couples TRBV15 to TRBJ1-1; D unclear. This CDR3 has 15 residues. Germline V gene data show CDR1 as LNHNV and CDR2 as YYDKDF (reference sequence). V was pared by 1 base and J by 7 bases, with 16 bases between. CDR3 sequence reads: CATSRGVSGGNEAFF. The CDR3 nucleotides read TGTGCCACCAGCAGAGGGGTTTCGGGAGGTAATGAAGCTTTCTTT.

The table lists this clone with a count of one. The chain carries TRBV9 and TRBJ1-2; D is possibly TRBD1 (5 bases). This CDR3 is 12 amino acids long. Germline-derived CDR1 and CDR2 are SGDLS and YYNGEE. V dropped 0 bases and J dropped 8 bases, with 8 bases sitting between them. The CDR3 protein is CASSVGRGGYTF. CDR3 bases: TGTGCCAGCAGCGTAGGGAGGGGCGGCTACACCTTC.

The chain couples TRBV5-4 to TRBJ2-2, with a possible D match to TRBD1 (6 bases). The CDR3 consists of 15 residues. Germline CDR1 SGHNT, CDR2 YYREEE (reference sequence). Trimming stripped 0 bases from V and 4 bases from J, with 10 bases between. CDR3 residues: CASSLGGRSTGELFF. DNA of the CDR3: TGTGCCAGCAGCTTGGGGGGGCGCAGCACCGGGGAGCTGTTTTTT.

The genes are TRBV5-1 and TRBJ1-2; D is unclear. The germline V and J ends were trimmed by 4 bases and 5 bases, with 18 bases remaining between them. The germline V gene encodes CDR1 SGHRS and CDR2 YFSETQ. The CDR3 consists of 15 residues. CDR3 loop: CASSDGSEALYGYTF. The CDR3, as DNA: TGCGCCAGCAGCGACGGGTCGGAAGCATTATATGGCTACACCTTC.

The chain employs TRBV9 and TRBJ2-1, with D uncertain. CDR3 size: 14 residues. Germline CDR1 reads SGDLS; CDR2 reads YYNGEE. V was cut by 6 bases and J by 6 bases, with 16 bases left in between. In DNA form, the CDR3 reads TGTGCCAGCAACTACGGATCCCTCCTCAATGAGCAGTTCTTC. It yields the protein CASNYGSLLNEQFF.

The chain has TRBV11-3 and TRBJ2-3; TRBD2 agrees at 8 bases. Germline CDR1 and CDR2: SGHNT and YENEEA. V was clipped by 3 bases and J by 4 bases; unmatched bases: 3. The CDR3 has 14 residues. In DNA, the CDR3 is TGTGCCAGCAGCTTCGGTAGCGGGGCAGATACGCAGTATTTT. Protein product: CASSFGSGADTQYF.

V is TRBV7-2 and J is TRBJ2-7, with D hard to call. Trimming removed 2 bases at V and 5 bases at J, with 7 bases between. CDR3 size: 12 residues. The germline V gene has CDR1 SGHTA and CDR2 FQGNSA. CDR3 sequence: CASSLSSDEQYF. Written as DNA, the CDR3 is TGTGCCAGCAGCTTAAGCTCGGACGAGCAGTACTTC.

The J gene is TRBJ1-5, the V gene TRBV2; perhaps TRBD1 as D (5 bases). V lost 8 bases to trimming and J lost 11 bases, with 16 bases between them. This CDR3 is 12 amino acids long. Looked up from germline, CDR1 is SNHLY and CDR2 is FYNNEI. CDR3 nucleotides: TGTGCCAGCGGGGGGGGTGACCCGGCCCAGCATTTT. Protein: CASGGGDPAQHF. The entire variable domain, with the rest obtained from reference TRBV2 and TRBJ1-5, is as follows: EPEVTQTPSHQVTQMGQEVILRCVPISNHLYFYWYRQILGQKVEFLVSFYNNEISEKSEIFDDQFSVERPDGSNFTLKIRSTKLEDSAMYFCASGGGDPAQHFGDGTRLSIL.

V is TRBV28 and J is TRBJ1-2, with 11 bases identical to TRBD1. CDR1 and CDR2 from the germline V gene are MDHEN and SYDVKM. The CDR3 extends over 14 amino acids. Germline trimming cut 2 bases from V and 8 bases from J; bases unmatched to any gene: 4. The CDR3 spells CASSLEDRGQGYTF. The CDR3 DNA sequence: TGTGCCAGCAGTTTAGAGGACAGGGGGCAAGGCTACACCTTC.

The rearrangement joins TRBV30 to TRBJ2-1; possible D gene TRBD2, 6 bases. V lost 4 bases to trimming and J lost 6 bases, with 16 bases between them. Germline values: CDR1 GTSNPN, CDR2 SVGIG (reference sequence). The CDR3 contains 14 residues. The CDR3 spells CAWNHGTPGNEQFF. DNA of the CDR3: TGTGCCTGGAACCACGGGACTCCAGGCAATGAGCAGTTCTTC. Complete variable domain (other parts from reference TRBV30 and TRBJ2-1): SQTIHQWPATLVQPVGSPLSLECTVEGTSNPNLYWYRQAAGRGLQLLFYSVGIGQISSEVPQNLSASRPQDRQFILSSKKLLLSDSGFYLCAWNHGTPGNEQFFGPGTRLTVL.

DNA for the CDR3: TGTGCCAGCAGCACGATAGCGGGTGGCTCCTACAATGAGCAGTTCTTC. It encodes CASSTIAGGSYNEQFF. The gene calls are TRBV7-3 and TRBJ2-7, with 7 bases lining up with TRBD2. The end of the DNA fits TRBJ2-1 better, so the J call may be wrong. This CDR3 region has 16 residues. Germline loops: CDR1 SGHTA, CDR2 FQGTGA.

The chain uses TRBV2 and TRBJ2-7; no clear D. V dropped 2 bases and J dropped 0 bases, with 8 bases sitting between them. The CDR3 sequence is 14 residues long. Germline V lookup: CDR1 SNHLY, CDR2 FYNNEI. This chain's CDR3 is CASSESANSYEQYF. Written as DNA, the CDR3 is TGTGCCAGCAGTGAATCAGCGAACTCCTACGAGCAGTACTTC.